This is a list of T cell receptor beta chains from one sample in a study of CD8 T cells in Susac syndrome. TCRdb passed the immunoSEQ multiplex PCR reads through MiXCR, listing each CDR3 protein once. The sample holds about 300,000 distinct CDR3 sequences, 89% seen once. The sequenced material came from CD8+ T cells from PBMCs. Receptors originate from a human donor with multiple sclerosis. CDR3s include the opening cysteine and the closing phenylalanine or tryptophan. Some rows mark clone size as missing; the rest say once, few, many or name a class of expanded clone.

clone_size j_call v_call cdr3_aa
- TRBJ1-5 TRBV30 CAWSVQGRRAYSNQPQHF
- TRBJ2-3 TRBV6-2/TRBV6-3 CAIQLQAGGPPGSQYF
- TRBJ1-1 TRBV4-2 CASSQGGIRQLSKNHTEAFF
- TRBJ2-7 TRBV6-6 CASSYSVFLDEQYF
- TRBJ2-1 TRBV7-3 CASSLRSPGAQFF
- TRBJ2-7 TRBV4-3 CASSHPGSHEQYF
- TRBJ1-5 TRBV28 CASSFGESVPQHF
- TRBJ2-5 TRBV7-9 CASSHGGETQYF
- TRBJ2-5 TRBV4-3 CASSQNEHGSETQYF
- TRBJ2-5 TRBV12-3/TRBV12-4 CASSPNRLAGQETQYF
- TRBJ1-2 TRBV29-1 CSVEGGAGGSYTF
- TRBJ1-1 TRBV5-1 CASSFFNPGLAEAFF
- TRBJ1-5 TRBV6-5 CASSYSPNQPQHF
- TRBJ2-1 TRBV9 CASMGDTIAGRVNEQFF
once TRBJ1-5 TRBV12-3/TRBV12-4 CASSDRAVGRDSNQPQHF
few TRBJ2-7 TRBV4-2 CASSQGGAEQYF
- TRBJ2-1 TRBV20-1 CSARGLAGVNEQFF
- TRBJ2-7 TRBV4-2 CASSQRAQGKYEQYF
- TRBJ2-7 TRBV20-1 CSARAVRRSGRISYEQYF
- TRBJ2-3 TRBV12-3/TRBV12-4 CASFQAGSTDTQYF
- TRBJ1-1 TRBV7-9 CASSSRTGLNTEAFF
- TRBJ2-3 TRBV4-1 CASSQLGLAPDTQYF
- TRBJ1-1 TRBV6-1 CASSEFWKTNTEAFF
- TRBJ2-1 TRBV20-1 CSARPGQGFVQLF
- TRBJ1-5 TRBV7-9 CASSLGTLTSNQPQHF
- TRBJ2-1 TRBV20-1 CSARETTTEQFF
- TRBJ2-3 TRBV6-5 CASSWTSGSSTDTQYF
- TRBJ1-5 TRBV9 CASSVEQLNQPQHF
few TRBJ1-2 TRBV15 CATSRGAGNYGYTF
- TRBJ2-2 TRBV19 CASSIESTGWYTGELFF
once TRBJ2-1 TRBV7-8 CASSLYRGHDEQFF
- TRBJ2-2 TRBV9 CASSSRAGGDTGELFF
few TRBJ2-2 TRBV12-3/TRBV12-4 CASSLGTALGELFF
- TRBJ2-7 TRBV14 CASSQGTGTSFSYEQYF
- TRBJ2-2 TRBV4-1 CASSRSGELFF
- TRBJ2-7 TRBV12-3/TRBV12-4 CASSFTGEQYF
- TRBJ1-2 TRBV2 CASSARQGYGYTF
- TRBJ2-2 TRBV7-9 CASRDQDRAHTGELFF
- TRBJ1-2 TRBV6-2/TRBV6-3 CASSTGMEYGYTF
- TRBJ1-4 TRBV11-1 CASSFGFWGQAPLSNEKLFF
- TRBJ2-5 TRBV29-1 CSVEEAPKTQYF
- TRBJ2-2 TRBV19 CASSSRTGELFF
- TRBJ2-1 TRBV28 CASAGTSGVLEQFF
- TRBJ2-3 TRBV6-1 CASSELRGRHTDTQYF
- TRBJ2-2 TRBV27 CASSLWYTGELFF
- TRBJ2-2 TRBV20-1 CSAQYPANTGELFF